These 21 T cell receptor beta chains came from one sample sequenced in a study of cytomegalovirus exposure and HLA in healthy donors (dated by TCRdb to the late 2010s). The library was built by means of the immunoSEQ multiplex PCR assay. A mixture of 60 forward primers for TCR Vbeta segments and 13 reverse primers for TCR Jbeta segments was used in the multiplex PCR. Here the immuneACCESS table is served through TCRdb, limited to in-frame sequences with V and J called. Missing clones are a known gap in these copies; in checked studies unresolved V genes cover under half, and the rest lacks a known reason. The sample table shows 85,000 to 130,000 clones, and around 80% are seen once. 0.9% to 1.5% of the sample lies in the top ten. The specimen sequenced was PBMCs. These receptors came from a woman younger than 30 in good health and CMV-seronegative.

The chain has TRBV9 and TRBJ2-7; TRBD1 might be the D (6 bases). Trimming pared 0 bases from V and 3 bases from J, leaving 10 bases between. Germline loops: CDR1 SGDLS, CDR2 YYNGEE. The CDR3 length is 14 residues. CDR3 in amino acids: CASSVGGQLYEQYF. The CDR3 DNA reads TGTGCCAGCAGCGTAGGGGGACAACTCTACGAGCAGTACTTC.

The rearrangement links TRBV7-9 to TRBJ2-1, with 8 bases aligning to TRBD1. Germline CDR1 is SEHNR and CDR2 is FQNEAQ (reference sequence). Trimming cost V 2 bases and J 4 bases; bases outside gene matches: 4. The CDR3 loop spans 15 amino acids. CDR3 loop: CASSLQGARYNEQFF. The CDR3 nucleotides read TGTGCCAGCAGCTTACAGGGGGCGAGATACAATGAGCAGTTCTTC. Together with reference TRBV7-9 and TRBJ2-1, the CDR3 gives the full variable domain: DTGVSQNPRHKITKRGQNVTFRCDPISEHNRLYWYRQTLGQGPEFLTYFQNEAQLEKSRLLSDRFSAERPKGSFSTLEIQRTEQGDSAMYLCASSLQGARYNEQFFGPGTRLTVL.

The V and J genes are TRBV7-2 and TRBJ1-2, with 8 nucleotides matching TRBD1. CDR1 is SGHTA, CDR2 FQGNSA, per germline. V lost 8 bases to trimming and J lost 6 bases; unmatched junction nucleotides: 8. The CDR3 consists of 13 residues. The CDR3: CASGQGLGNGYTF. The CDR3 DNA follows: TGTGCCAGCGGACAGGGTTTGGGCAATGGCTACACCTTC.

The DNA of the CDR3 is TGTGCCAGCAGTGAGACTAGCGAAGCCTACAATGAGCAGTTCTTC. Encoded protein: CASSETSEAYNEQFF. The gene calls are TRBV6-1 and TRBJ2-1; TRBD2 agrees at 8 bases. Germline V gene lookup returns CDR1 MNHNS and CDR2 SASEGT. The J segment lost 2 bases and the V segment lost 3 bases, leaving 3 bases of the junction unmatched. This CDR3 comprises 15 residues.

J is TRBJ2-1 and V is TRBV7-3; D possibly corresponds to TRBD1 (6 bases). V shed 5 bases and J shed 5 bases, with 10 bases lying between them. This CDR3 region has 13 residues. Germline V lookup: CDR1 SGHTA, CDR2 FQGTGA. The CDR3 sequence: CASSLDSNNEQFF. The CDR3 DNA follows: TGTGCCAGCAGCCTGGACAGTAACAATGAGCAGTTCTTC.

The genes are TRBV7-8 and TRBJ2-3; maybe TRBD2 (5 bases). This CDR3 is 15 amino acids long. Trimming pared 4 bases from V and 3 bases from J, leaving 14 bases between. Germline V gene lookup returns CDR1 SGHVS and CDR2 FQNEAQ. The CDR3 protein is CASSSSEGRTDTQYF. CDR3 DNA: TGTGCCAGCAGCTCCTCCGAGGGTAGAACAGATACGCAGTATTTT.

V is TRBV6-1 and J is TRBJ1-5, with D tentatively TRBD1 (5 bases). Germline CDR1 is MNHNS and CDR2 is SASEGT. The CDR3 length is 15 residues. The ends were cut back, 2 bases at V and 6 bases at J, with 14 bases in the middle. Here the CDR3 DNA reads TGTGCCAGCAGTGAACAGCGGCAGGGAGGTCAGCCCCAGCATTTT. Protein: CASSEQRQGGQPQHF.

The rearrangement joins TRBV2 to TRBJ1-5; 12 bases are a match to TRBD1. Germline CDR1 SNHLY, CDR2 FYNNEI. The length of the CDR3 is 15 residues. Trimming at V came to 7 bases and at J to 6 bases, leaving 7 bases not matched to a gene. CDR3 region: CASTQGQGAAQPQHF. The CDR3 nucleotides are TGTGCCAGCACCCAGGGACAGGGGGCGGCTCAGCCCCAGCATTTT. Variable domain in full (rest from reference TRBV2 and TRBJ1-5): EPEVTQTPSHQVTQMGQEVILRCVPISNHLYFYWYRQILGQKVEFLVSFYNNEISEKSEIFDDQFSVERPDGSNFTLKIRSTKLEDSAMYFCASTQGQGAAQPQHFGDGTRLSIL.

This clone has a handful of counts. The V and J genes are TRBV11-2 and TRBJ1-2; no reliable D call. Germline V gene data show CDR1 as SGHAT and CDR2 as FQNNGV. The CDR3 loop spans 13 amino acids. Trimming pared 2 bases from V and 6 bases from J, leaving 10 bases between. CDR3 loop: CASSLSPDNGYTF. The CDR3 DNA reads TGTGCCAGCAGCTTATCCCCCGACAATGGCTACACCTTC.

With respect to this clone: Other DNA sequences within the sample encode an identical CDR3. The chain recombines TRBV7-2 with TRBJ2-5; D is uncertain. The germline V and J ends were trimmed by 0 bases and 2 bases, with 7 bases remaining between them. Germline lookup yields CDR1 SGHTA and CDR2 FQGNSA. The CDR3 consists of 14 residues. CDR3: CASSLAGTQETQYF. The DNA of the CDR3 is TGTGCCAGCAGCTTAGCGGGCACTCAAGAGACCCAGTACTTC.

CDR3 nucleotide sequence: TGCGCCAGCAGCCAAGAAGCAGGGGCGAACACTGAAGCTTTCTTT. Translated, it gives CASSQEAGANTEAFF. The gene calls are TRBV4-3 and TRBJ1-1, with a possible D match to TRBD1 (6 bases). Trimming stripped 0 bases from V and 1 base from J, with 9 bases between. This CDR3 region has 15 residues. Looked up from germline, CDR1 is LGHNA and CDR2 is YSLEER.

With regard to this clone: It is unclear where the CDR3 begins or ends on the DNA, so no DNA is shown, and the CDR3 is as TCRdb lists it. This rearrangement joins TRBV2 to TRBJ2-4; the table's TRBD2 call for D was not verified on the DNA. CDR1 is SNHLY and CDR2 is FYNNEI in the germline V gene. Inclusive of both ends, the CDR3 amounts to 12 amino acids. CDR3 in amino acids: CASLVAGGSQNF.

The DNA for the CDR3 is TGTGCCAGCAGTTTACAGGGGACATACACCTTC. Translated, it gives CASSLQGTYTF. The rearrangement links TRBV28 to TRBJ1-2; D perhaps matches TRBD1 (6 bases). The CDR3 spans 11 residues. Trimming stripped 2 bases from V and 11 bases from J, with 9 bases between. Germline-derived CDR1 and CDR2 are MDHEN and SYDVKM.

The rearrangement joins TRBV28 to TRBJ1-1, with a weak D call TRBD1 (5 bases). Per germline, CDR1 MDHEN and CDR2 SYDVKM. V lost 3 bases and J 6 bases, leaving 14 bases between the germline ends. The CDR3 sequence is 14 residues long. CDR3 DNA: TGTGCCAGCAGTTTGACGGGGGGGAGGTCTGAAGCTTTCTTT. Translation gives CASSLTGGRSEAFF.

The CDR3 region is CASSSLGQGDDEQYF. The CDR3 DNA follows: TGTGCCAGCAGTTCTCTAGGACAGGGGGACGACGAGCAGTACTTC. The gene calls are TRBV6-5 and TRBJ2-7; 10 nucleotides match TRBD1. Germline V CDR1 and CDR2: MNHEY, SVGAGI. Trimming removed 4 bases from V and 5 bases from J; junction bases left unmatched: 8. CDR3 length equals 15 residues.

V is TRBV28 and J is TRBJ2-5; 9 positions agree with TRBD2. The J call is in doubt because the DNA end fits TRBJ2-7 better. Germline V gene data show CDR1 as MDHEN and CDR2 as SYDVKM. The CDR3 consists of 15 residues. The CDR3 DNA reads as TGTGCCAGCACCTCCCCTAGCGGGATCGCCGACGAGCAGTACTTC. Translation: CASTSPSGIADEQYF.

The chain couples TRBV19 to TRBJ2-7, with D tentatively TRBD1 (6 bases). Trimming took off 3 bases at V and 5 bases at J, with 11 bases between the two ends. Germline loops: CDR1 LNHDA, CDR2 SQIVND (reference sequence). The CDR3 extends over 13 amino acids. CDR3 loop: CASSINRDHEQYF. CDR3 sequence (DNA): TGTGCCAGTAGTATCAACAGGGACCACGAGCAGTACTTC.

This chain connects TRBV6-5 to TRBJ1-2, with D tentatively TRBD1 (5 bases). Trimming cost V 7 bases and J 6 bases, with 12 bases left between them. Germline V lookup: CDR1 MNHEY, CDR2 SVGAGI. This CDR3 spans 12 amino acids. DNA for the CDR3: TGTGCCAGCACCGGACATTGGGATGGCTACACCTTC. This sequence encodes CASTGHWDGYTF.

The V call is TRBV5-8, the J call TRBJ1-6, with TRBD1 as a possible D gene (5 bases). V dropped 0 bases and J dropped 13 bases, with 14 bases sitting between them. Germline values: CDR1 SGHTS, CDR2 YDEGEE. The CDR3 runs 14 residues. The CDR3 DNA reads TGTGCCAGCAGCTTGGCCGGCAGGGCGAAGCCCCTCCACTTT. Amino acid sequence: CASSLAGRAKPLHF.

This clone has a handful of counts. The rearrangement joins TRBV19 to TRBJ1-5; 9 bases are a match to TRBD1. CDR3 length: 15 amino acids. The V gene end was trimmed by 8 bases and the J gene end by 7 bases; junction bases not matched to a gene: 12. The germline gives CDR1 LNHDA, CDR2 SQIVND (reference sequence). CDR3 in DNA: TGTGCCAGTGAAATGGGGACAGGGCGATGGCAGCCCCAGCATTTT. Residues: CASEMGTGRWQPQHF.

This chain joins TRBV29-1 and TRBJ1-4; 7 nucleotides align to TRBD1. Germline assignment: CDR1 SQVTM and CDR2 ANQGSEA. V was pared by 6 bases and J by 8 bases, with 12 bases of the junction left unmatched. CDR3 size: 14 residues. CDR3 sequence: CSVRGDRVGEKLFF. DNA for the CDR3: TGCAGCGTCCGCGGTGACAGGGTCGGAGAAAAACTGTTTTTT.